A selection of T cell receptor beta chains follows, all from one sample in a study of OX40 agonist ivuxolimab in advanced cancers. Profiled with immunoSEQ multiplex PCR; TCRdb holds only in-frame clones, not every one. Here the sample spans about 130,000 clones, around 92% being singletons. The sample here was CD4+ or CD8+ T cells sorted from blood, taken in a trial of the OX40 agonist ivuxolimab. The receptors were sampled from an adult with an advanced solid tumor such as melanoma, head and neck, liver or kidney cancer. CDR3s include the opening cysteine and the closing phenylalanine or tryptophan. The D gene is left open where the match is weak. Not all rows give a size; the values are once, few, many and, for expanded clones, a class.

j_gene	len	v_gene	abundance	d_gene	CDR3nt	CDR3aa
TRBJ2-5	16	TRBV6-5	NA	TRBD1	TGTGCCAGCAGTTACCGGGGACAGGGGGCCCTGGAGACCCAGTACTTC	CASSYRGQGALETQYF
TRBJ1-2	14	TRBV2	NA	NA	TGTGCCAGCAGTCCTGACAAGGGCGGCTATGGCTACACCTTC	CASSPDKGGYGYTF
TRBJ2-7	16	TRBV6-6	NA	TRBD1	TGTGCCAGCAGTTACCGGACAGGGCAATCTACGTACGAGCAGTACTTC	CASSYRTGQSTYEQYF
TRBJ1-2	13	TRBV25-1	NA	NA	TGTGCCAGCAGTGACAAGACAGTCTATGGCTACACCTTC	CASSDKTVYGYTF
TRBJ1-4	15	TRBV5-1	NA	NA	TGCGCCAGCAGCGCCGGACGGTTACACAATGAAAAACTGTTTTTT	CASSAGRLHNEKLFF
TRBJ2-7	14	TRBV6-1	NA	TRBD2	TGTGCCAGCAGCGCCGGGACTAGCGACTACGAGCAGTACTTC	CASSAGTSDYEQYF
TRBJ1-4	14	TRBV27	NA	NA	TGTGCCAGCAGTGGGGTTGCAACTAATGAAAAACTGTTTTTT	CASSGVATNEKLFF
TRBJ2-3	16	TRBV14	NA	NA	TGTGCCAGCAGCCAAGATTCACGGCAGGGTAAAAATACGCAGTATTTT	CASSQDSRQGKNTQYF
TRBJ2-3	16	TRBV28	NA	NA	TGTGCCAGCAGTTGGGGTGCGGGACGCGGCACAGATACGCAGTATTTT	CASSWGAGRGTDTQYF
TRBJ1-1	15	TRBV19	once	TRBD1	TGTGCCAGTAGTGTCCGGGACAGGTGGAGCACTGAAGCTTTCTTT	CASSVRDRWSTEAFF
TRBJ2-1	15	TRBV7-2	NA	NA	TGTGCCAGCAGCTTAGCTGTATCAAGGTACAATGAGCAGTTCTTC	CASSLAVSRYNEQFF
TRBJ2-3	15	TRBV27	NA	TRBD2	TGTGCCAGCAGTTTGCGGGGGAGGGGCACAGATACGCAGTATTTT	CASSLRGRGTDTQYF
TRBJ2-3	17	TRBV5-4	NA	TRBD2	TGTGCCAGCAGCTTATCCCGACTAGCGGGAGAGAGTCGAACGCAGTATTTT	CASSLSRLAGESRTQYF
TRBJ2-7	15	TRBV6-6	NA	TRBD2	TGTGCCAGCAGTTACCCGACTAGCGGGAGCCACGAGCAGTACTTC	CASSYPTSGSHEQYF
TRBJ2-7	14	TRBV5-4	NA	NA	TGTGCCAGCTTTAGCAACGGGGCTACATACGAGCAGTACTTC	CASFSNGATYEQYF
TRBJ2-7	14	TRBV11-2	NA	TRBD1	TGTGCCAGCACCGAGACAGGGGCGATTTACGAGCAGTACTTC	CASTETGAIYEQYF
TRBJ2-4	14	TRBV19	once	TRBD1	TGTGCCAGTACCGCGACAGGGTCCGAGTACATTCAGTACTTC	CASTATGSEYIQYF
TRBJ1-1	15	TRBV5-1	NA	NA	TGCGCCAGCAGCTTTTCATTGACAGCGAACACTGAAGCTTTCTTT	CASSFSLTANTEAFF
TRBJ2-1	12	TRBV7-2	NA	NA	TGTGCCAGCAGCTTACTTTCCAGGGAGCAGTTCTTC	CASSLLSREQFF
TRBJ2-6	22	TRBV9	NA	TRBD1	TGTGCCAGCAGCGTAGGAATCTTGGGGGGACAGGGGTTTGATGCTGGGGCCAACGTCCTGACTTTC	CASSVGILGGQGFDAGANVLTF
TRBJ2-4	17	TRBV7-9	NA	NA	TGTGCCAGCAGCTTCTTTCCGACAGAGCTCCACAAAAACATTCAGTACTTC	CASSFFPTELHKNIQYF
TRBJ2-7	12	TRBV29-1	NA	NA	TGCAGCGTTGAGTTGCACTCCTACGAGCAGTACTTC	CSVELHSYEQYF
TRBJ2-3	17	TRBV5-1	NA	TRBD2	TGCGCCAGCAGCTTGTTGACTAGCGGTGCCATCACAGATACGCAGTATTTT	CASSLLTSGAITDTQYF
TRBJ2-5	13	TRBV30	NA	NA	TGTGCCTGGAGTGTAGGACCCGGGGAGACCCAGTACTTC	CAWSVGPGETQYF
TRBJ2-7	12	TRBV5-1	NA	NA	TGCGCCAGCAGCTTGGAGGGGCGGGAGCAGTACTTC	CASSLEGREQYF
TRBJ1-3	15	TRBV5-4	NA	NA	TGTGCCAGCACCTGGGGGGGCTCATCTGGAAACACCATATATTTT	CASTWGGSSGNTIYF
TRBJ2-1	13	TRBV6-5	NA	NA	TGTGCCAGCAGATCGGGACTCGTCAATGAGCAGTTCTTC	CASRSGLVNEQFF
TRBJ2-4	16	TRBV7-2	NA	TRBD2	TGTGCCAGCAGCTCTCCTGGGGGAGGACTAGCCTACATTCAGTACTTC	CASSSPGGGLAYIQYF
TRBJ2-2	13	TRBV7-2	NA	TRBD1	TGTGCCAGTACAGGGGTTGGGGCCGGGGAGCTGTTTTTT	CASTGVGAGELFF
TRBJ1-5	15	TRBV7-2	NA	NA	TGTGCCAGCAGCTTATCCCTGGAGATCCGGTGGCCCCAGCATTTT	CASSLSLEIRWPQHF
TRBJ2-1	15	TRBV5-1	NA	NA	TGCGCCAGCAGCTTGGAAGGGGGAATTTACAATGAGCAGTTCTTC	CASSLEGGIYNEQFF
TRBJ1-5	15	TRBV11-2	once	NA	TGTGCCAGCAGCTTAGGCAGCCATAGCAATCAGCCCCAGCATTTT	CASSLGSHSNQPQHF
TRBJ2-2	17	TRBV19	NA	TRBD2	TGTGCCAGTAGTATAGACGGACTAGCGGGAGGTATCGGGGAGCTGTTTTTT	CASSIDGLAGGIGELFF
TRBJ2-7	11	TRBV20-1	NA	TRBD1	TGCAGTGAACAGGGGCCCTACGAGCAGTACTTC	CSEQGPYEQYF
TRBJ1-1	11	TRBV7-8	NA	NA	TGTGCCAGCAGCTTAGCGGCTGAAGCTTTCTTT	CASSLAAEAFF